Listed here are 5 T cell receptor beta chains from one sample, sequenced in a study of blood T cells in healthy people across ages. Together with a sample-barcoded 5' primer, a J-beta primer mix was included in a second PCR lasting about 7 to 12 cycles. TCRdb processed the 5' RACE reads anew with MiXCR; each CDR3 protein has one entry. The profile shows about a million distinct CDR3 sequences, 45% to 50% of them singletons. The sample was blood. The receptors stem from a man in his thirties or forties in good health.

This clonotype showed up just a few times. The chain is built from TRBV27 and TRBJ2-1, with unresolved D. Germline V CDR1 and CDR2: MNHEY, SMNVEV (reference sequence). V lost 3 bases to trimming and J lost 1 base, with 7 bases between them. The CDR3 is 14 amino acids. CDR3 sequence: CASSLTYSYNEQFF. The CDR3 DNA reads TGTGCCAGCAGTTTGACCTATTCCTACAATGAGCAGTTCTTC.

For this clonotype: Possible read error: a much larger clone is one base away. This rearrangement joins TRBV24-1 to TRBJ2-1; D gene ambiguous. The germline gives CDR1 KGHDR, CDR2 SFDVKD. This CDR3 is built from 12 residues. This CDR3 reads CTTSVGSNEQFF. The CDR3, as DNA: TGTACCACCAGTGTAGGATCGAATGAGCAGTTCTTC.

The chain links TRBV6-6 to TRBJ2-7; D is ambiguous. The CDR3 loop spans 12 amino acids. Per the germline V gene, CDR1 is MNHNY and CDR2 is SVGAGI (reference sequence). The V gene lost 6 bases and the J gene lost 6 bases, with 12 bases spanning the gap. The CDR3 spells CASSTVVGEQYF. DNA of the CDR3: TGTGCCAGCAGCACTGTGGTCGGCGAGCAGTACTTC.

The chain combines TRBV11-3 with TRBJ2-1, with 13 bases matching TRBD2. The junction had 10 bases not matched to a gene; V was cut back by 5 bases and J by 6 bases. Germline CDR1 reads SGHNT; CDR2 reads YENEEA. This CDR3 contains 17 residues. The CDR3 spells CASSLDIGTSGVNEQFF. The CDR3 DNA follows: TGTGCCAGCAGCCTCGACATCGGGACTAGCGGGGTCAATGAGCAGTTCTTC.

The chain uses TRBV11-3 and TRBJ2-3; no definite D call. The germline V and J ends were trimmed by 5 bases and 1 base, with 19 bases remaining between them. Germline assignment: CDR1 SGHNT and CDR2 YENEEA. The CDR3 has 17 residues. The CDR3 DNA is TGTGCCAGCAGCCCTCGGTGGGAAAGTCCCCGCACAGATACGCAGTATTTT. It translates to CASSPRWESPRTDTQYF.